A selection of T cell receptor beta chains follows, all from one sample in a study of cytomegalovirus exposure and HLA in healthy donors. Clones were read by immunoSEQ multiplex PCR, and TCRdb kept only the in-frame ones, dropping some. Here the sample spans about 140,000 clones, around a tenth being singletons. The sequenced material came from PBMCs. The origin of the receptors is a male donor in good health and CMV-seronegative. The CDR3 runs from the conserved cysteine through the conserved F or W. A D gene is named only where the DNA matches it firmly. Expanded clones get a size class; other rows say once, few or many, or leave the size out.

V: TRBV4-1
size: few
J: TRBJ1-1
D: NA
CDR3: CASSQGWNTEAFF
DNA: TGCGCCAGCAGCCAGGGCTGGAACACTGAAGCCTTCTTT

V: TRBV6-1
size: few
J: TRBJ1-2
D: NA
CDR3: CASSGQLYYGYTF
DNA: TGTGCCAGCAGCGGACAGCTCTACTATGGCTACACCTTC

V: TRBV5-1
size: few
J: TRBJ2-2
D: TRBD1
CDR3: CASSSTVLGGITTGELFF
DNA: TGCGCCAGCAGCTCCACAGTTTTAGGGGGCATAACCACCGGGGAGCTGTTTTTT

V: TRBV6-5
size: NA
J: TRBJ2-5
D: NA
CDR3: CASGSPLGETQYF
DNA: TGTGCCAGCGGTAGCCCGCTGGGAGAGACCCAGTACTTC

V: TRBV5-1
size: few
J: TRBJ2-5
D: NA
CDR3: CASSSSTGQETQYF
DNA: TGCGCCAGCAGCTCGAGCACAGGGCAAGAGACCCAGTACTTC

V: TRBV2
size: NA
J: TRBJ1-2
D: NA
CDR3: CASRGLGYGYTF
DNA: TGTGCCAGCAGGGGACTCGGCTATGGCTACACCTTC

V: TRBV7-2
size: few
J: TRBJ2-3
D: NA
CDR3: CASSSRLDTQYF
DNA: TGTGCCAGCAGCTCACGGTTAGATACGCAGTATTTT

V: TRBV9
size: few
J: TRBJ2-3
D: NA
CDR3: CASSERLVNTDTQYF
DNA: TGTGCCAGCAGCGAGAGACTAGTAAATACAGATACGCAGTATTTT

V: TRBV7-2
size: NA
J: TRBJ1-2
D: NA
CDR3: CASSLWWGGDGYTF
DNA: TGTGCCAGCAGCTTGTGGTGGGGCGGGGATGGCTACACCTTC

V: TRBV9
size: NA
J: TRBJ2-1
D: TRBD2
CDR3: CASSPSKTSSNEQFF
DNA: TGTGCCAGCAGCCCTTCCAAGACTAGCAGTAATGAGCAGTTCTTC

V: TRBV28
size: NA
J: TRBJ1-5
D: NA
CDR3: CASKAAGNQPQHF
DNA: TGTGCCAGCAAGGCCGCGGGCAATCAGCCCCAGCATTTT

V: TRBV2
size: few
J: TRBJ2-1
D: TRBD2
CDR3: CASSSLAGGSYNEQFF
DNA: TGTGCCAGCAGTTCACTAGCGGGAGGGTCCTACAATGAGCAGTTCTTC

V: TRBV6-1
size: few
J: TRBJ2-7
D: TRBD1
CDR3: CASSGIPGTGGRSYEQYF
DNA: TGTGCCAGCAGTGGTATTCCCGGGACAGGGGGTAGGTCCTACGAGCAGTACTTC

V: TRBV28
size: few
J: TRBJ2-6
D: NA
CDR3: CASSSRDSGANVLTF
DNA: TGTGCCAGCAGTTCACGGGACTCTGGGGCCAACGTCCTGACTTTC

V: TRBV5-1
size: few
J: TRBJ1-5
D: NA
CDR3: CASSLGMGAPQPQHF
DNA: TGCGCCAGCAGCTTGGGGATGGGGGCTCCCCAGCCCCAGCATTTT

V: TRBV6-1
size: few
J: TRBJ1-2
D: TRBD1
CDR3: CASKGDSRNYGYTF
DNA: TGTGCCAGCAAGGGGGACAGCAGAAACTATGGCTACACCTTC

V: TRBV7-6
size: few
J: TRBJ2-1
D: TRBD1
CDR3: CASSLDRVGPNEQFF
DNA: TGTGCCAGCAGCCTAGACAGGGTTGGCCCCAATGAGCAGTTCTTC

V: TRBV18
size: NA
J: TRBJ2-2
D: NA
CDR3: CASSLTHTGELFF
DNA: TGTGCCAGCTCACTAACACACACCGGGGAGCTGTTTTTT

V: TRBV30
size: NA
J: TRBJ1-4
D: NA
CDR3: CAWSVPGITNEKLFF
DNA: TGTGCCTGGAGTGTACCTGGCATAACTAATGAAAAACTGTTTTTT

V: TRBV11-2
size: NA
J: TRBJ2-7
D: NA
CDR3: CASSYRDFEQYF
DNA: TGTGCCAGCAGCTACCGGGACTTCGAGCAGTACTTC

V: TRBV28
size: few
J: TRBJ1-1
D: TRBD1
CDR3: CASSLLRGQNTEAFF
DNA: TGTGCCAGCAGTTTACTGAGGGGGCAGAACACTGAAGCTTTCTTT

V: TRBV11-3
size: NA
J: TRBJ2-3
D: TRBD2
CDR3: CASSLIAGATDTQYF
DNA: TGTGCCAGCAGCTTAATAGCGGGAGCAACAGATACGCAGTATTTT